One sample yielded the 18 T cell receptor beta chains listed below, sequenced in a study of cytomegalovirus exposure and HLA in healthy donors (dated by TCRdb to about 2017). Library construction relied on the immunoSEQ multiplex PCR assay. The multiplex PCR relied on a mix of 60 forward primers for TCR Vbeta segments and 13 reverse primers for TCR Jbeta segments. TCRdb carries this immuneACCESS record with in-frame sequences only. Its versions omit some clonotypes, under half of them owing to an unresolved V gene in the studies checked, with the rest unexplained. The sample contains approximately 200,000 clones, 60% to 80% of them found a single time. Around 2% of the sample is held by the ten biggest clonotypes. The sample comprised PBMCs. The receptors derive from a man between 18 and 29 years old in good health and CMV-seronegative.

This chain connects TRBV4-1 to TRBJ1-1; TRBD1 matches 10 bases. V lost 3 bases to trimming and J lost 6 bases; unmatched junction nucleotides: 1. The germline V gene encodes CDR1 MGHRA and CDR2 YSYEKL. There are 13 residues in the CDR3. CDR3 in DNA: TGCGCCAGCAGCCAGGACAGGGGGGCTGAAGCTTTCTTT. Amino acid sequence: CASSQDRGAEAFF.

The CDR3 sequence: CASSHGTVQETQYF. The CDR3 DNA is TGCGCCAGCAGCCATGGGACAGTACAAGAGACCCAGTACTTC. The J gene is TRBJ2-5, the V gene TRBV5-1; 7 nucleotides line up with TRBD1. The CDR3 is 14 amino acids. In germline, CDR1 is SGHRS, CDR2 YFSETQ. The J segment lost 2 bases and the V segment lost 4 bases, leaving 5 bases of the junction unmatched.

J is TRBJ2-5 and V is TRBV11-3; 8 bases map to TRBD2. J lost 7 bases, V lost 6 bases, and 16 bases had no gene match. In germline, CDR1 is SGHNT, CDR2 YENEEA. The CDR3 runs 16 residues. CDR3 sequence: CASSPRGSGAQGTQYF. The CDR3 DNA follows: TGTGCCAGCAGTCCACGAGGTAGCGGGGCCCAGGGGACCCAGTACTTC.

This clone was seen a handful of times. The CDR3 sequence is CASGQQGDLEQYF. CDR3 bases: TGTGCCAGCGGGCAACAGGGTGATCTCGAGCAGTACTTC. The rearrangement links TRBV6-5 to TRBJ2-7; D is perhaps TRBD1 (6 bases). The germline V gene encodes CDR1 MNHEY and CDR2 SVGAGI. The CDR3 runs 13 residues. Trimming left V 8 bases short and J 6 bases short, with 17 bases between.

The chain joins TRBV2 to TRBJ2-5, with 9 bases that match TRBD2. The CDR3 extends over 18 amino acids. Germline CDR1 SNHLY, CDR2 FYNNEI. V dropped 7 bases and J dropped 5; count of bases not matched to a gene: 20. CDR3 in amino acids: CASTERLAGTSPRETQYF. CDR3 nucleotides: TGTGCCAGCACCGAGAGGCTAGCGGGGACCTCGCCTAGGGAGACCCAGTACTTC.

This clone was seen more than once but under ten times. CDR3 bases: TGTGCCAGCAGTGAAAGCCCGATACCCTATGGCTACACCTTC. This codes for CASSESPIPYGYTF. The rearrangement links TRBV25-1 to TRBJ1-2; D ambiguous. The CDR3 totals 14 residues. The V and J ends lost 2 bases and 4 bases respectively, with 11 bases between them. Germline CDR1 and CDR2: MGHDK and SYGVNS.

The chain combines TRBV11-3 with TRBJ1-2; TRBD1 aligns across 9 bases. The CDR3 runs to 14 residues. Per the germline V gene, CDR1 is SGHNT and CDR2 is YENEEA. V dropped 3 bases and J dropped 8; count of bases not matched to a gene: 7. The CDR3 bases are TGTGCCAGCAGCTTCCGGGACAGGGTCGAGGGCTACACCTTC. It translates to CASSFRDRVEGYTF.

The V call is TRBV29-1, the J call TRBJ2-7, with 12 bases matching TRBD2. With 6 bases clipped from V and 5 bases from J, the junction kept 5 bases outside the gene matches. In germline, CDR1 is SQVTM, CDR2 ANQGSEA. This CDR3 contains 13 residues. Here the CDR3 DNA reads TGCAGCGTGGGACTAGCGGGTCCTCACGAGCAGTACTTC. This translates into CSVGLAGPHEQYF.

This clone occurred a few times. One end of the junction does not line up with germline, which may come from a read error. The V call is TRBV7-7, the J call TRBJ2-3; 7 positions match TRBD1. There are 15 residues in the CDR3. Germline V CDR1 and CDR2: SSHAT, FNYEAQ (reference sequence). The CDR3 DNA sequence: TGTGCTAGCAGCTTAAAACAGGGGCTCACAGATACGCAGTATTTT. It translates to CASSLKQGLTDTQYF.

This clone showed up just once. The chain employs TRBV6-5 and TRBJ1-4; possible D gene TRBD1, 5 bases. Germline-derived CDR1 and CDR2 are MNHEY and SVGAGI. Trimming removed 5 bases from V and 0 bases from J, with 10 bases in between. This CDR3 has 15 residues. CDR3 nucleotide sequence: TGTGCCAGCAGTACGGACACCACAACTAATGAAAAACTGTTTTTT. It specifies CASSTDTTTNEKLFF.

The chain joins TRBV5-4 to TRBJ2-3; tentatively, D is TRBD2 (5 bases). The V and J ends lost 4 bases and 4 bases respectively, with 13 bases between them. Germline V gene data show CDR1 as SGHNT and CDR2 as YYREEE (reference sequence). The CDR3 loop spans 14 amino acids. The CDR3 coding sequence is TGTGCCAGCAGCATAGAGGACTGGGCAGATACGCAGTATTTT. Translating gives CASSIEDWADTQYF. Variable domain in full (rest from reference TRBV5-4 and TRBJ2-3): ETGVTQSPTHLIKTRGQQVTLRCSSQSGHNTVSWYQQALGQGPQFIFQYYREEENGRGNFPPRFSGLQFPNYSSELNVNALELDDSALYLCASSIEDWADTQYFGPGTRLTVL.

V usage is TRBV19 and J usage is TRBJ2-2; 12 bases match TRBD1. V shed 5 bases and J 8 bases; nucleotides not matched to a gene: 12. From germline, CDR1 is LNHDA and CDR2 SQIVND (reference sequence). The CDR3 runs to 17 residues. The CDR3 protein is CASSFPGQGALGGELFF. CDR3 bases: TGTGCCAGTAGTTTCCCGGGACAGGGGGCGCTTGGGGGGGAGCTGTTTTTT.

This chain connects TRBV13 to TRBJ1-2; 9 bases match TRBD1. Germline CDR1 and CDR2: PRHDT and FYEKMQ (reference sequence). With 7 bases clipped from V and 4 bases from J, the junction kept 10 bases outside the gene matches. CDR3 size: 15 residues. CDR3 bases: TGTGCCAGCACAACACGCGGACAGGGGCTCTATGGCTACACCTTC. Translated: CASTTRGQGLYGYTF.

The gene calls are TRBV23-1 and TRBJ2-7; 10 bases match TRBD1. TRBV23-1 has ORF status, its function being uncertain. The CDR3 is 15 amino acids. V was pared by 3 bases and J by 5 bases, with 7 bases of the junction left unmatched. The CDR3 spells CASSQAGTGAHEQYF. CDR3 in DNA: TGCGCCAGCAGTCAGGCCGGGACAGGGGCCCACGAGCAGTACTTC.

This clone was counted a few times. The chain combines TRBV4-2 with TRBJ2-7, with 8 bases fitting TRBD2. This CDR3 has 16 residues. The V and J ends lost 4 bases and 0 bases, in that order; junction bases with no gene match: 8. Germline loops: CDR1 LGHNA, CDR2 YNFKEQ. The CDR3 protein is CASSPNPAGDSYEQYF. The CDR3 bases are TGTGCCAGCAGCCCGAACCCAGCGGGGGACTCCTACGAGCAGTACTTC.

This sequence joins TRBV27 and TRBJ2-1; 8 bases line up with TRBD1. This CDR3 region has 12 residues. CDR1 is MNHEY and CDR2 is SMNVEV in the germline V gene (reference sequence). Trimming took 4 bases from V and 7 from J; bases not matched to a gene: 0. As DNA, the CDR3 is TGTGCCAGCAGTTGGACAGGGAATGAGCAGTTCTTC. Protein product: CASSWTGNEQFF.

The rearrangement links TRBV5-6 to TRBJ1-5; D gene ambiguous. Germline loops: CDR1 SGHDT, CDR2 YYEEEE. Between the trimmed V and J ends, which lost 1 base and 7 bases, there was a span of 15 bases. The CDR3 has 15 amino acids. CDR3 in amino acids: CASSLQTEWYQPQHF. The CDR3 region has the DNA TGTGCCAGCAGCTTGCAAACAGAGTGGTACCAGCCCCAGCATTTT.

This chain's CDR3 is CSIAGASGELFF. CDR3 nucleotides: TGCAGCATAGCGGGAGCGTCCGGGGAGCTGTTTTTT. This chain uses TRBV29-1 with TRBJ2-2; 9 bases align to TRBD2. The germline V gene has CDR1 SQVTM and CDR2 ANQGSEA. The CDR3 spans 12 residues. The J segment lost 6 bases and the V segment lost 8 bases, leaving 4 bases of the junction unmatched.